The 26 T cell receptor beta chains below come from one sample, sequenced in a study of blood T cell repertoires in COVID-19. TCRdb's copy holds only in-frame clones and misses some; the assay was immunoSEQ multiplex PCR. The sample consists of more than 200,000 clones, over 75% of them appearing once. Sequencing was performed on peripheral blood. These receptor sequences come from a woman aged 40 to 49 who had recovered from COVID-19.

A remark on this clone: In the same sample, other DNA sequences code for this CDR3. The rearrangement uses TRBV12-5 and TRBJ2-1, with 7 bases lining up with TRBD1. The CDR3 has 15 amino acids. CDR1 and CDR2 (germline): LGHNT, FRNRAP. V gave up 5 bases and J gave up 0 bases; unmatched junction bases: 4. CDR3 protein: CASGLTGLSYNEQFF. For the CDR3, the DNA is TGTGCTAGTGGTCTGACAGGGCTCTCCTACAATGAGCAGTTCTTC.

This clone showed up just once. This sequence joins TRBV7-2 and TRBJ2-1; 8 bases map to TRBD1. The CDR3 has 14 residues. J gave up 7 bases and V 7 bases, and 9 bases lay outside the gene matches. Germline V CDR1 and CDR2: SGHTA, FQGNSA. In DNA form, the CDR3 reads TGTGCCAGCAAAGGGCAGGGGGCGCGGAATGAGCAGTTCTTC. Encoded protein: CASKGQGARNEQFF.

The rearrangement uses TRBV19 and TRBJ1-4, with TRBD1 as a possible D gene (5 bases). Germline V gene lookup returns CDR1 LNHDA and CDR2 SQIVND (reference sequence). Trimming took 3 bases from V and 0 from J, leaving 14 bases between them. The CDR3 is made up of 17 amino acids. Here the CDR3 reads CASSMGPLVATNEKLFF. The CDR3 DNA is TGTGCCAGTAGTATGGGGCCCCTAGTTGCAACTAATGAAAAACTGTTTTTT.

The V and J genes are TRBV19 and TRBJ1-5, with TRBD1 matching over 10 bases. The V and J ends lost 5 bases and 0 bases, in that order; junction bases with no gene match: 10. The CDR3 totals 18 residues. CDR1 and CDR2 (germline): LNHDA, SQIVND (reference sequence). The CDR3 nucleotides are TGTGCCAGTAGTTTATACCCGGGACAGGGGTTTAGCAATCAGCCCCAGCATTTT. Amino acids: CASSLYPGQGFSNQPQHF.

CDR3 amino acids: CASSRGTSGAKSSYEQYF. CDR3 coding DNA: TGTGCCAGCAGCCGCGGGACTAGCGGGGCCAAGAGCTCCTACGAGCAGTACTTC. The chain employs TRBV11-2 and TRBJ2-7; 13 nucleotides match TRBD2. J was trimmed by 0 bases and V by 5 bases; bases with no gene match: 10. The CDR3 sequence is 18 residues long. CDR1 is SGHAT and CDR2 is FQNNGV in the germline V gene.

The J gene is TRBJ2-7, the V gene TRBV7-8; a weak D match, TRBD1 (5 bases). This CDR3 is built from 14 residues. V was clipped by 4 bases and J by 3 bases, with 13 bases between them. The germline V gene encodes CDR1 SGHVS and CDR2 FQNEAQ. In DNA form, the CDR3 reads TGTGCCAGCAGCTCCGCCGGGCAGGGCTACGAGCAGTACTTC. Translating it yields CASSSAGQGYEQYF.

The chain joins TRBV14 to TRBJ1-2; TRBD1 aligns across 12 bases. V was pared by 4 bases and J by 5 bases, with 5 bases of the junction left unmatched. CDR1 and CDR2 (germline): SGHDN, FVKESK. The CDR3 covers 15 residues. In DNA, the CDR3 is TGTGCCAGCAGCCGCTGGGGACAGGGGGCTTATGGCTACACCTTC. Its translation is CASSRWGQGAYGYTF.

The chain links TRBV9 to TRBJ2-2, with 10 bases identical to TRBD1. Germline V CDR1 and CDR2: SGDLS, YYNGEE. V lost 0 bases to trimming and J lost 4 bases; unmatched junction nucleotides: 3. This CDR3 is 16 amino acids long. DNA of the CDR3: TGTGCCAGCAGCGTAGCGACAGGGGGCGGCACCGGGGAGCTGTTTTTT. This sequence encodes CASSVATGGGTGELFF. The whole variable domain, filled in from reference TRBV9 and TRBJ2-2, reads DSGVTQTPKHLITATGQRVTLRCSPRSGDLSVYWYQQSLDQGLQFLIQYYNGEERAKGNILERFSAQQFPDLHSELNLSSLELGDSALYFCASSVATGGGTGELFFGEGSRLTVL.

This chain's CDR3 is CATSKSRSEKLFF. The CDR3 region has the DNA TGTGCCACCAGCAAATCTAGAAGTGAAAAACTGTTTTTT. V is TRBV15 and J is TRBJ1-4, with D unresolved. CDR3 size: 13 residues. Between the trimmed V and J ends, which lost 4 bases and 7 bases, there was a span of 10 bases. Germline values: CDR1 LNHNV, CDR2 YYDKDF (reference sequence). Drawing the rest from reference TRBV15 and TRBJ1-4, the complete variable domain is DAMVIQNPRYQVTQFGKPVTLSCSQTLNHNVMYWYQQKSSQAPKLLFHYYDKDFNNEADTPDNFQSRRPNTSFCFLDIRSPGLGDTAMYLCATSKSRSEKLFFGSGTQLSVL.

This chain's CDR3 is CASSLMDSLGYTF. The CDR3 nucleotides are TGCGCCAGCAGCTTGATGGACAGCTTAGGCTACACCTTC. The rearrangement links TRBV5-1 to TRBJ1-2; tentative D call: TRBD1 (6 bases). V lost 1 base, J lost 8 bases, and 12 bases lay in between. Germline V CDR1 and CDR2: SGHRS, YFSETQ. This CDR3 contains 13 residues.

V gene TRBV19 combines with J gene TRBJ1-5, with D possibly being TRBD1 (6 bases). This CDR3 has 15 amino acids. V was clipped by 4 bases and J by 0 bases, with 10 bases between them. Germline V CDR1 and CDR2: LNHDA, SQIVND (reference sequence). CDR3 DNA sequence: TGTGCCAGTAGTACCCCAGGGGATAGCAATCAGCCCCAGCATTTT. Amino acid sequence: CASSTPGDSNQPQHF.

Regarding this clone: One end of the junction varies from germline; a read error may be responsible. The chain combines TRBV19 with TRBJ2-4, with D perhaps TRBD2 (6 bases). The CDR3 runs 11 residues. CDR1 and CDR2 (germline): LNHDA, SQIVND (reference sequence). The CDR3 is CASSILGRLNF. The CDR3 region has the DNA TGTGCCAGTAGTATACTCGGGAGATTGAACTTC.

The chain links TRBV28 to TRBJ1-4; 7 nucleotides agree with TRBD1. The length of the CDR3 is 17 residues. Germline CDR1 reads MDHEN; CDR2 reads SYDVKM. Trimming at V came to 8 bases and at J to 0 bases, leaving 12 bases not matched to a gene. The CDR3 reads CASLTAGTVATNEKLFF. Here the CDR3 DNA reads TGTGCCAGCCTCACTGCTGGGACAGTTGCAACTAATGAAAAACTGTTTTTT. Using reference TRBV28 and TRBJ1-4 for the parts outside the CDR3, the full variable domain is DVKVTQSSRYLVKRTGEKVFLECVQDMDHENMFWYRQDPGLGLRLIYFSYDVKMKEKGDIPEGYSVSREKKERFSLILESASTNQTSMYLCASLTAGTVATNEKLFFGSGTQLSVL.

The rearrangement links TRBV29-1 to TRBJ2-2; the D gene is possibly TRBD2 (6 bases). V shed 7 bases and J shed 7 bases, with 13 bases lying between them. Germline CDR1 and CDR2: SQVTM and ANQGSEA. The CDR3 extends over 12 amino acids. CDR3 amino acids: CSADAGNGELFF. CDR3 in DNA: TGCAGCGCAGACGCGGGGAACGGGGAGCTGTTTTTT.

The rearrangement uses TRBV7-2 and TRBJ2-3; D is uncertain. Germline V lookup: CDR1 SGHTA, CDR2 FQGNSA. This CDR3 has 14 residues. The V gene lost 0 bases and the J gene lost 3 bases, with 7 bases spanning the gap. DNA for the CDR3: TGTGCCAGCAGCTTAGCCCCTGTGACAGATACGCAGTATTTT. Translated: CASSLAPVTDTQYF.

This chain links TRBV7-2 with TRBJ2-3; perhaps TRBD2 as D (7 bases). CDR1 and CDR2 (germline): SGHTA, FQGNSA. The length of the CDR3 is 14 residues. V gave up 8 bases and J gave up 2 bases, with 14 bases separating them. The CDR3 bases are TGTGCCAGCGATCTAGGGGGGGTCACAGATACGCAGTATTTT. It is translated as CASDLGGVTDTQYF. Based on the CDR3 plus reference TRBV7-2 and TRBJ2-3, the full variable domain is GAGVSQSPSNKVTEKGKDVELRCDPISGHTALYWYRQSLGQGLEFLIYFQGNSAPDKSGLPSDRFSAERTGGSVSTLTIQRTQQEDSAVYLCASDLGGVTDTQYFGPGTRLTVL.

The V call is TRBV4-3, the J call TRBJ1-3, with 8 bases fitting TRBD1. Looked up from germline, CDR1 is LGHNA and CDR2 is YSLEER. CDR3 size: 18 residues. Trimming cost V 5 bases and J 1 base; bases outside gene matches: 13. As DNA, the CDR3 is TGCGCCAGCAGCGCCCACCCAGGGACAGGTTTTTCTGGAAACACCATATATTTT. Amino acids: CASSAHPGTGFSGNTIYF.

V usage is TRBV28 and J usage is TRBJ2-3, with 8 bases aligning to TRBD1. Germline loops: CDR1 MDHEN, CDR2 SYDVKM. The CDR3 runs 15 residues. V lost 9 bases and J lost 3; bases outside the gene matches: 11. The CDR3 DNA sequence: TGTGCCAGTACCATTGGGACAGGATGGACAGATACGCAGTATTTT. Protein: CASTIGTGWTDTQYF.

As DNA, the CDR3 is TGTGCCAGCAGCTTAGCATCACCGGGGTCTGCCGGGGCCAACGTCCTGACTTTC. Residues: CASSLASPGSAGANVLTF. The chain combines TRBV7-2 with TRBJ2-6, with D possibly TRBD2 on 5 matching bases. This CDR3 has 18 amino acids. Trimming took 0 bases from V and 4 from J, leaving 16 bases between them. From germline, CDR1 is SGHTA and CDR2 FQGNSA.

The J gene is TRBJ2-1, the V gene TRBV6-4, with a weak D call TRBD1 (6 bases). The CDR3 spans 15 residues. CDR1 is MRHNA and CDR2 is SNTAGT in the germline V gene. V was cut by 6 bases and J by 7 bases, with 19 bases left in between. CDR3 amino acids: CASSAGVFTGNEQFF. CDR3 DNA: TGTGCCAGCAGCGCAGGTGTTTTCACAGGGAATGAGCAGTTCTTC.

The chain uses TRBV7-3 and TRBJ2-3, with TRBD1 as a possible D gene (6 bases). The V gene's germline CDR1 is SGHTA and CDR2 FQGTGA. The CDR3 runs to 14 residues. Trimming cost V 3 bases and J 2 bases, with 9 bases left between them. CDR3 amino acids: CASSFTGTTDTQYF. Written as DNA, the CDR3 is TGTGCCAGCAGCTTTACAGGGACCACAGATACGCAGTATTTT.

This chain connects TRBV19 to TRBJ2-5; 12 positions match TRBD2. This CDR3 is built from 20 residues. The J segment lost 3 bases and the V segment lost 1 base, leaving 15 bases of the junction unmatched. CDR1 and CDR2 from the germline V gene are LNHDA and SQIVND (reference sequence). In nucleotides, the CDR3 is TGTGCCAGTAGTATAGCTAAAATAAGGCTAGCGGGGGGGCCGGAAGAGACCCAGTACTTC. It codes for CASSIAKIRLAGGPEETQYF.

The chain carries TRBV9 and TRBJ2-5; 9 bases match TRBD2. CDR1 and CDR2 (germline): SGDLS, YYNGEE. Trimming removed 4 bases from V and 4 bases from J; junction bases left unmatched: 8. CDR3 length: 15 amino acids. This CDR3 is CASSPRRGGGETQYF. In DNA, the CDR3 is TGTGCCAGCAGCCCCCGGCGGGGGGGTGGAGAGACCCAGTACTTC.

This chain joins TRBV7-6 and TRBJ1-6; D unresolved. V shed 1 base and J shed 14 bases, with 9 bases lying between them. CDR1 is SGHVS and CDR2 is FNYEAQ in the germline V gene. This CDR3 has 12 amino acids. The CDR3 DNA reads TGTGCCAGCAGCTTAGTCGGAGCGGCCCTCCACTTT. It is translated as CASSLVGAALHF.

The V call is TRBV30, the J call TRBJ2-7, with D perhaps matching TRBD2 (6 bases). The germline V gene has CDR1 GTSNPN and CDR2 SVGIG (reference sequence). The V gene lost 2 bases and the J gene lost 4 bases, with 15 bases spanning the gap. The CDR3 runs to 14 residues. The CDR3 protein is CAWSPSGSRYEQYF. The CDR3 nucleotides are TGTGCCTGGAGTCCCTCCGGGAGCAGATACGAGCAGTACTTC. The whole variable domain, filled in from reference TRBV30 and TRBJ2-7, reads SQTIHQWPATLVQPVGSPLSLECTVEGTSNPNLYWYRQAAGRGLQLLFYSVGIGQISSEVPQNLSASRPQDRQFILSSKKLLLSDSGFYLCAWSPSGSRYEQYFGPGTRLTVT.

The chain recombines TRBV6-1 with TRBJ1-2; D uncertain. CDR1 and CDR2 (germline): MNHNS, SASEGT. The V end lost 6 bases, the J end lost 2 bases, and 4 bases lay between the germline ends. This CDR3 has 11 residues. This CDR3 reads CASRENYGYTF. The DNA for the CDR3 is TGTGCCAGCAGGGAGAACTATGGCTACACCTTC.